The 17 T cell receptor beta chains in this list originate from one sample, sequenced in a study of early T cells in non-severe SARS-CoV-2 infection. From the 5' RACE reads, TCRdb called clonotypes with MiXCR, one entry per CDR3 protein. The profile shows approximately 50,000 distinct CDR3 sequences, 9.5% to 15% of them singletons. Source: whole blood, taken at baseline. Every receptor here comes from an adult who was a healthcare worker with PCR-confirmed SARS-CoV-2 infection or an uninfected control (not recorded which).

The chain couples TRBV20-1 to TRBJ1-4; D call uncertain. Trimming cost V 2 bases and J 4 bases, with 11 bases left between them. Germline-derived CDR1 and CDR2 are DFQATT and SNEGSKA (reference sequence). The CDR3 has 14 amino acids. In DNA form, the CDR3 reads TGCAGTGCTAGACGCAGCGGGAGTAATGAAAAACTGTTTTTT. Encoded protein: CSARRSGSNEKLFF.

This clonotype was observed many times. The chain recombines TRBV12-3 or TRBV12-4 with TRBJ1-6, with TRBD1 matching 7 bases. V was clipped by 2 bases and J by 7 bases; unmatched bases: 11. The CDR3 consists of 17 residues. The CDR3 DNA reads as TGTGCCAGCAGTTTATGGACACCGGGACAGTGGAATTCACCCCTCCACTTT. This gives the protein CASSLWTPGQWNSPLHF.

In this sample, this clonotype turned up many times. The rearrangement uses TRBV3-2 and TRBJ1-1. TRBV3-2 is a known pseudogene. The CDR3 length is 19 residues. CDR3 in amino acids: CASSQRGWALLPMNTEAFF. In nucleotides, the CDR3 is TGTGCCAGCAGCCAAAGGGGGTGGGCCCTACTCCCCATGAACACTGAAGCTTTCTTT.

This clonotype came up a few times. This rearrangement joins TRBV10-3 to TRBJ1-2, with TRBD1 identical over 7 bases. V lost 2 bases and J lost 3; bases outside the gene matches: 0. CDR3 length: 13 amino acids. The germline V gene encodes CDR1 ENHRY and CDR2 SYGVKD. The CDR3 DNA is TGTGCCATCAGTGAGGACAGGGACTATGGCTACACCTTC. Translated, it gives CAISEDRDYGYTF.

This clonotype is deemed medium-sized (0.01 to 0.1%). The J gene is TRBJ1-5, the V gene TRBV20-1, with a possible D match to TRBD1 (5 bases). Germline loops: CDR1 DFQATT, CDR2 SNEGSKA (reference sequence). The CDR3 loop spans 12 amino acids. V was trimmed by 5 bases and J by 6 bases, leaving 11 bases between them. This CDR3 is CSAGRVGQPQHF. Written as DNA, the CDR3 is TGCAGTGCTGGCAGGGTTGGTCAGCCCCAGCATTTT.

This clonotype occurred a few times. This rearrangement joins TRBV5-1 to TRBJ2-7; 12 bases fit TRBD2. CDR3 length equals 15 residues. V gave up 2 bases and J gave up 2 bases; unmatched junction bases: 2. Germline V gene data show CDR1 as SGHRS and CDR2 as YFSETQ. The CDR3 loop reads CASSFGLAGTYEQYF. The CDR3 region has the DNA TGCGCCAGCAGCTTCGGACTAGCGGGAACCTACGAGCAGTACTTC.

The V call is TRBV7-7, the J call TRBJ2-1, with D perhaps matching TRBD2 (6 bases). The V end was cut by 5 bases, the J end by 3 bases, with 20 bases between. The CDR3 runs 17 residues. CDR1 is SSHAT, CDR2 FNYEAQ, per germline (reference sequence). CDR3 loop: CASSPGGSSSYYNEQFF. For the CDR3, the DNA is TGTGCCAGCAGCCCCGGGGGAAGTAGCTCGTACTACAATGAGCAGTTCTTC.

This clonotype was picked up a small number of times. The chain uses TRBV7-3 and TRBJ2-1, with 8 bases that match TRBD1. Per germline, CDR1 SGHTA and CDR2 FQGTGA. V lost 0 bases and J lost 8; bases outside the gene matches: 9. This CDR3 comprises 16 residues. The CDR3 nucleotides read TGTGCCAGCAGCTTAACAGAGGACAGGGCGGTCGATGAGCAGTTCTTC. This codes for CASSLTEDRAVDEQFF. Combining the CDR3 with reference TRBV7-3 and TRBJ2-1 gives the whole variable domain GAGVSQTPSNKVTEKGKYVELRCDPISGHTALYWYRQSLGQGPEFLIYFQGTGAADDSGLPNDRFFAVRPEGSVSTLKIQRTERGDSAVYLCASSLTEDRAVDEQFFGPGTRLTVL.

The table lists this clonotype with many counts. J is TRBJ1-1 and V is TRBV27, with D maybe TRBD1 (6 bases). The germline CDR1 and CDR2 sequences are MNHEY and SMNVEV (reference sequence). There are 14 residues in the CDR3. V was trimmed by 2 bases and J by 3 bases, leaving 10 bases between them. The CDR3 coding sequence is TGTGCCAGCAGTTTAAACAGGGACGACACTGAAGCTTTCTTT. Translating it yields CASSLNRDDTEAFF.

The J gene is TRBJ2-1, the V gene TRBV7-6, with D perhaps matching TRBD1 (5 bases). V lost 0 bases and J lost 0, with 6 bases in between. The CDR3 is 15 residues long. From germline, CDR1 is SGHVS and CDR2 FNYEAQ. In DNA form, the CDR3 reads TGTGCCAGCAGCTTAGCAGGGGACTCCTACAATGAGCAGTTCTTC. Its protein is CASSLAGDSYNEQFF.

The V call is TRBV9, the J call TRBJ2-7; possibly TRBD1 or TRBD2 for D (5 bases each). Germline assignment: CDR1 SGDLS and CDR2 YYNGEE. There are 13 residues in the CDR3. The germline V and J ends were trimmed by 7 bases and 4 bases, with 15 bases remaining between them. CDR3 loop: CASGRDGTYEQYF. In DNA form, the CDR3 reads TGTGCCAGCGGCCGGGACGGCACTTACGAGCAGTACTTC.

The chain carries TRBV7-9 and TRBJ2-1, with TRBD2 as a possible D gene (5 bases). Trimming pared 10 bases from V and 5 bases from J, leaving 33 bases between. The CDR3 sequence is 19 residues long. The germline V gene has CDR1 SEHNR and CDR2 FQNEAQ (reference sequence). The CDR3 nucleotides read TGTGCCAACAGACGTTCCGGGCAAGGCGGGCGAGACGGCGACAATGAGCAGTTCTTC. Amino acid sequence: CANRRSGQGGRDGDNEQFF.

The V and J genes are TRBV28 and TRBJ2-5; D could derive from TRBD1 or TRBD2 (5 bases each). This CDR3 region has 14 residues. The germline V gene encodes CDR1 MDHEN and CDR2 SYDVKM. V shed 4 bases and J shed 1 base, with 10 bases lying between them. DNA for the CDR3: TGTGCCAGCAGTTGGGGACCCTCCCAAGAGACCCAGTACTTC. Amino acid sequence: CASSWGPSQETQYF.

This clonotype was observed at least ten times. The V and J genes are TRBV29-1 and TRBJ2-7; D might be TRBD1 or TRBD2, each matching 5 bases. From germline, CDR1 is SQVTM and CDR2 ANQGSEA. Trimming stripped 7 bases from V and 6 bases from J, with 16 bases between. The CDR3 runs to 12 residues. CDR3 region: CSGSGWGSEQYF. The CDR3 coding sequence is TGCAGCGGCAGCGGTTGGGGGTCCGAGCAGTACTTC.

This clonotype was counted only a few times. This chain uses TRBV6-5 with TRBJ1-4; a weak D match, TRBD1 (5 bases). Germline V lookup: CDR1 MNHEY, CDR2 SVGAGI. The CDR3 runs 13 residues. Trimming stripped 8 bases from V and 7 bases from J, with 14 bases between. CDR3 coding DNA: TGTGCCAGCCAAACGCCGGGGGGTGAAAAACTGTTTTTT. Translation gives CASQTPGGEKLFF.

CDR3 DNA: TGTGCCAGCAGCAGTAGCGGCCAGGGCGAGCAGTACTTC. Translating it yields CASSSSGQGEQYF. This rearrangement joins TRBV9 to TRBJ2-7, with D possibly matching TRBD2 (6 bases). The CDR3 has 13 residues. Per the germline V gene, CDR1 is SGDLS and CDR2 is YYNGEE. V lost 4 bases and J lost 6, with 14 bases in between.

This clonotype was detected many times. This chain connects TRBV6-6 to TRBJ2-7, with a weak D call TRBD1 (6 bases). CDR1 and CDR2 from the germline V gene are MNHNY and SVGAGI (reference sequence). This CDR3 comprises 15 residues. Trimming stripped 4 bases from V and 0 bases from J, with 13 bases between. The CDR3 sequence is CASSSPQGRSYEQYF. For the CDR3, the DNA is TGTGCCAGCAGTTCCCCTCAGGGGCGCTCCTACGAGCAGTACTTC.